The source of this T cell receptor beta chain is a study of T cell responses to AZD1222 COVID-19 vaccine. Overall study findings and caveats: White British ancestry dominated among donors, who included more females, and clonal diversity was possibly underestimated.

Measured with immunoSEQ multiplex PCR; TCRdb has only the in-frame clones, and not every one. The sample holds just under 150,000 clones, approximately 89% seen once. About this clone itself: Its antigen is unidentified.

The TCR sequence derives from an adult who received the AZD1222 COVID-19 vaccine. This specimen consisted of peripheral blood, obtained 28 days after the second AZD1222 dose.

This CDR3 reads CASSPSGRATGELFF. For the CDR3, the DNA is TGTGCCAGCAGTCCAAGCGGGAGGGCCACCGGGGAGCTGTTTTTT. The V and J genes are TRBV6-2 or TRBV6-3 and TRBJ2-2; 10 positions agree with TRBD2. Per germline, CDR1 MNHEY and CDR2 SVGEGT. CDR3 length: 15 residues. J gave up 4 bases and V 5 bases, and 4 bases lay outside the gene matches.